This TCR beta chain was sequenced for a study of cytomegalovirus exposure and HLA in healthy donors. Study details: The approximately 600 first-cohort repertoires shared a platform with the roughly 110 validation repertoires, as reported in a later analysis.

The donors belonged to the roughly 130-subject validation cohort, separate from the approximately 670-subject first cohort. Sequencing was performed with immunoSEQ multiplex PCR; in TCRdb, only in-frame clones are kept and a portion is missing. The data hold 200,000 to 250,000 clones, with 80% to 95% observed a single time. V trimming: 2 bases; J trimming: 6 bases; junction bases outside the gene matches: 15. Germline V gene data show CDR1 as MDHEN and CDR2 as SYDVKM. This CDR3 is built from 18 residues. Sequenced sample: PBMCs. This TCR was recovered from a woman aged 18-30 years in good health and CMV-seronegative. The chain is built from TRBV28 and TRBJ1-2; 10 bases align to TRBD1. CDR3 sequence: CASSLTVRVGTGENGYTF. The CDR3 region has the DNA TGTGCCAGCAGTTTAACGGTTCGGGTGGGGACAGGGGAGAATGGCTACACCTTC.